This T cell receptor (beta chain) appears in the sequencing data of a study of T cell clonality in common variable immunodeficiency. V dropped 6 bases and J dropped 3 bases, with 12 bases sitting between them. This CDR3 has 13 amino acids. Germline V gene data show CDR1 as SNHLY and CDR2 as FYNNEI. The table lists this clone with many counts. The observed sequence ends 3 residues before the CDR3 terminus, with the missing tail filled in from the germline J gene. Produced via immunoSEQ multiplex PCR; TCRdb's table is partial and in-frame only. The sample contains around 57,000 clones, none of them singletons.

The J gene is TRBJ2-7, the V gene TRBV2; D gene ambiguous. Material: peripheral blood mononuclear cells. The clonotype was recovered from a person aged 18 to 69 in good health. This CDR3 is CASRTTLGYEQYF. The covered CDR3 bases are TGTGCCAGCAGGACAACCCTCGGCTACGAG. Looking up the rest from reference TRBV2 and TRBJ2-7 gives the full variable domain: EPEVTQTPSHQVTQMGQEVILRCVPISNHLYFYWYRQILGQKVEFLVSFYNNEISEKSEIFDDQFSVERPDGSNFTLKIRSTKLEDSAMYFCASRTTLGYEQYFGPGTRLTVT.